This T cell receptor beta chain stems from a study of blood T cell repertoires in COVID-19. Clinical histories supplied by participants themselves formed the basis of cohort assignment. Germline V gives CDR1 GTSNPN, CDR2 SVGIG (reference sequence). This CDR3 spans 13 amino acids. The V end was cut by 3 bases, the J end by 2 bases, with 11 bases between. The assay was immunoSEQ multiplex PCR, and TCRdb's table has in-frame clones only and misses some. The profile shows a few hundred thousand clones, around 85% of them singletons. Sequenced: PBMCs or T cells enriched from blood (not recorded which). The chain employs TRBV30 and TRBJ2-7; weak D call: TRBD1 (6 bases). The sequence came from a woman under 40 who had recovered from COVID-19. The DNA of the CDR3 is TGTGCCTGGAGGGGTGCAGGGGCCTACGAGCAGTACTTC. It specifies CAWRGAGAYEQYF.